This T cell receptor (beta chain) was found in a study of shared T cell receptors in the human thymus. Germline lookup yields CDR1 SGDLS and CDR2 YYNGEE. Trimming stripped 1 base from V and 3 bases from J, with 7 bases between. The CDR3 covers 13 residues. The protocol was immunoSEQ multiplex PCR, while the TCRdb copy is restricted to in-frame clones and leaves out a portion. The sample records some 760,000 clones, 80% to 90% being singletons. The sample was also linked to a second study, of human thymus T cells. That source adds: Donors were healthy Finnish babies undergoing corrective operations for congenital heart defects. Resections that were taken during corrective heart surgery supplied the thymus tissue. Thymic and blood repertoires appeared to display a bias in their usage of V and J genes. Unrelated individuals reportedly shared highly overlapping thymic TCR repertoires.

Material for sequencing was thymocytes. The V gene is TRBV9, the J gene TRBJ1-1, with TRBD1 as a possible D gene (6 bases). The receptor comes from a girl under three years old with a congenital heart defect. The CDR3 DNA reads TGTGCCAGCAGCGTAAGACAGGACACTGAAGCTTTCTTT. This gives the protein CASSVRQDTEAFF.